This TCR beta chain was recovered during a study of T cells in Graves' hyperthyroidism and ophthalmopathy. Clinical symptoms, serum thyroxine, TRAb, thyroid ultrasound and orbital computed tomography informed diagnoses. Fresh peripheral blood, 10 ml, yielded the PBMCs. Amplification of TCR beta CDR3 regions was performed using RNA transcripts as template. In the first-round RT-PCR of the TCR CDR3, the HTBI primer set was used. Each CDR3 protein is one row after TCRdb ran MiXCR on the multiplex PCR reads. The sample consists of about 380,000 distinct CDR3 sequences, approximately 18% of them appearing once. For this clonotype: Its target is unknown.

The study's findings and limits: Separation of ophthalmopathy from stable hyperthyroidism was achieved by a 13 V-J model. Ophthalmopathy was identified by the model a median about 6.8 months ahead of onset.

The CDR3 has 14 amino acids. Germline V gene sequence: CDR1 SGHRS, CDR2 YFSETQ. V was pared by 2 bases and J by 0 bases, with 9 bases between. The chain carries TRBV5-1 and TRBJ2-7; D might be TRBD2 (5 bases). The receptor's source is a man between 18 and 29 years old with Graves' ophthalmopathy. Sequenced sample: blood. CDR3 DNA sequence: TGCGCCAGCAGCTTCTCCGGGAACTCCTACGAGCAGTACTTC. Amino acid sequence: CASSFSGNSYEQYF.